These T cell receptor beta chains were read from a single sample in a study of blood T cells in healthy people across ages. A single record per CDR3 protein comes from TCRdb applying MiXCR to the 5' RACE reads. The sample carries around 1.7 million distinct CDR3 sequences, 28% recorded once. Sequenced: blood. These TCRs come from a woman in her twenties or thirties in good health. CDR3s include the opening cysteine and the closing phenylalanine or tryptophan. Each record gives: CDR3 protein, D gene, V gene. The D gene is left open where the match is weak.

CSAFRGGPREQYF,TRBD2,TRBV20-1
CASILLDRGEQYF,NA,TRBV7-9
CASSLNSGWFSEQYF,NA,TRBV5-1
CASSLARQAQNTKAFF,NA,TRBV7-8
CASSQSSTLRGEGYYGYTF,NA,TRBV4-2
CASSSPGTINEQFF,NA,TRBV11-2
CSASLSGGAIDTQYF,TRBD2,TRBV20-1
CASSPGLAIAKNIQYF,TRBD2,TRBV12-3/TRBV12-4
CASSLVGGRSGANVLTF,TRBD2,TRBV7-2
CASSVATTGSSKIDEQFF,NA,TRBV9
CASCRQGDGELFF,TRBD1,TRBV5-1
CASSLLGDYTDTQYF,TRBD2,TRBV12-3/TRBV12-4
CASSLGSGGAQNEQFF,TRBD2,TRBV7-2
CASSLAGETQFF,NA,TRBV12-3/TRBV12-4
CASKTSGRETQYF,TRBD2,TRBV4-1
CASSFLRGRTGELFF,TRBD1,TRBV28
CAWSNGKANQPQHF,NA,TRBV30
CASSAEGDGYTF,NA,TRBV2
CASSSRGSINEQFF,NA,TRBV12-3/TRBV12-4
CATSRTSGSWTGELFF,TRBD2,TRBV15
CASSQEPRFSYEQYF,NA,TRBV14